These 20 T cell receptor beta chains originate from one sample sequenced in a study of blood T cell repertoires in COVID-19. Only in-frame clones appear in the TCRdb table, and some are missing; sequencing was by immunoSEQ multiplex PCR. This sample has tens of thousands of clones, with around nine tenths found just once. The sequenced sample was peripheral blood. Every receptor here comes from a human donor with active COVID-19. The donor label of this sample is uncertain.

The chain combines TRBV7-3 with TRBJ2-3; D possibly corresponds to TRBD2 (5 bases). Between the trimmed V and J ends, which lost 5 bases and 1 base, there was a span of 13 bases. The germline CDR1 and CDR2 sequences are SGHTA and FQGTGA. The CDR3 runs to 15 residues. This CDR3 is CASSPGFGGTDTQYF. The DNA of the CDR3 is TGTGCCAGCAGCCCCGGGTTCGGGGGCACAGATACGCAGTATTTT.

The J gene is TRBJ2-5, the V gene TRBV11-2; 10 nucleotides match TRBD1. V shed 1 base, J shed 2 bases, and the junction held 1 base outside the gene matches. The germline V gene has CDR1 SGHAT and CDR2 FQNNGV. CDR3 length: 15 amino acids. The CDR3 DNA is TGTGCCAGCAGCTTAGGGGACAGGGGACAAGAGACCCAGTACTTC. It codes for CASSLGDRGQETQYF. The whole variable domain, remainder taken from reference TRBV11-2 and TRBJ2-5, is EAGVAQSPRYKIIEKRQSVAFWCNPISGHATLYWYQQILGQGPKLLIQFQNNGVVDDSQLPKDRFSAERLKGVDSTLKIQPAKLEDSAVYLCASSLGDRGQETQYFGPGTRLLVL.

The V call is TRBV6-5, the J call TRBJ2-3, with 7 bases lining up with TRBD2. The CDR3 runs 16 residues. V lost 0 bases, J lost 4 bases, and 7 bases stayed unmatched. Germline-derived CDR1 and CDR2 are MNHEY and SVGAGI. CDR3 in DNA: TGTGCCAGCAGTTACTCAAGGACTAGTGAGGCAGATACGCAGTATTTT. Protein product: CASSYSRTSEADTQYF.

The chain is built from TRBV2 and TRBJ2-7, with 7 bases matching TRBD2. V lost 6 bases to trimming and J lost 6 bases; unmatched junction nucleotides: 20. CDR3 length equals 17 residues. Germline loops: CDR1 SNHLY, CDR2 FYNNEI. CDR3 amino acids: CASSPPAGGRIGSEQYF. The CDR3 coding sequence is TGTGCCAGCAGCCCACCGGCGGGCGGGAGAATCGGTAGCGAGCAGTACTTC.

The chain's CDR3 is CASSERDYSYEQYF. CDR3 coding DNA: TGTGCCAGCAGTGAACGGGATTACTCCTACGAGCAGTACTTC. The chain joins TRBV6-1 to TRBJ2-7; D possibly corresponds to TRBD2 (5 bases). V lost 2 bases to trimming and J lost 0 bases, with 8 bases between them. Germline V gene data show CDR1 as MNHNS and CDR2 as SASEGT. The CDR3 covers 14 residues.

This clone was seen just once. The CDR3 coding sequence is TGCGCCAGCAGCAAACAGGGGGCTGGCTCCTACAATGAGCAGTTCTTC. Translated, it gives CASSKQGAGSYNEQFF. The chain joins TRBV4-1 to TRBJ2-1; 9 bases map to TRBD1. In germline, CDR1 is MGHRA, CDR2 YSYEKL. This CDR3 is built from 16 residues. The V gene end was trimmed by 5 bases and the J gene end by 0 bases; junction bases not matched to a gene: 5.

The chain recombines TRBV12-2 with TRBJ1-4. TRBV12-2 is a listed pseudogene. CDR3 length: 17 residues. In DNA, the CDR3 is TGTGCAAGTCGCTTAGTTATCGTGAGGGGAGGAGATGAAAAACTGTTTTTT. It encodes CASRLVIVRGGDEKLFF.

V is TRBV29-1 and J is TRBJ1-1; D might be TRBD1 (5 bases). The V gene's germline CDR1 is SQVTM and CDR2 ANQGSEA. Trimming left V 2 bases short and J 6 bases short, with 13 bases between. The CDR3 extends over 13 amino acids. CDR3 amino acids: CSVERGVRAEAFF. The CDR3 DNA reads TGCAGCGTTGAACGGGGGGTTCGAGCTGAAGCTTTCTTT.

In DNA, the CDR3 is TGCGCCAGCAGCGCCACTACCGGGGAGCTGTTTTTT. Protein sequence: CASSATTGELFF. This chain uses TRBV10-2 with TRBJ2-2, with D uncertain. This CDR3 contains 12 residues. Germline-derived CDR1 and CDR2 are WSHSY and SAAADI. V lost 6 bases, J lost 5 bases, and 7 bases lay in between.

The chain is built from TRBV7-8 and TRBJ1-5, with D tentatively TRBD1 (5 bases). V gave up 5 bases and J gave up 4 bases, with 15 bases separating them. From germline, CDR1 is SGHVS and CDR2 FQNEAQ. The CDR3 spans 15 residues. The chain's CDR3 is CASSSPGGGNQPQHF. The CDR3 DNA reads TGTGCCAGCAGCAGCCCGGGGGGAGGAAATCAGCCCCAGCATTTT. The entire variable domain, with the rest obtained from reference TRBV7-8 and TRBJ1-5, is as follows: GAGVSQSPRYKVAKRGQDVALRCDPISGHVSLFWYQQALGQGPEFLTYFQNEAQLDKSGLPSDRFFAERPEGSVSTLKIQRTQQEDSAVYLCASSSPGGGNQPQHFGDGTRLSIL.

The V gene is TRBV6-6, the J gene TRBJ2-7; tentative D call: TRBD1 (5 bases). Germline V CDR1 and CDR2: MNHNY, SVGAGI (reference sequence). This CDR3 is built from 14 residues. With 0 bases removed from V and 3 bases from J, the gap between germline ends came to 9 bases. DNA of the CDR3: TGTGCCAGCAGTTACTCGAGACAGTTCTACGAGCAGTACTTC. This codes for CASSYSRQFYEQYF.

For the CDR3, the DNA is TGTGCCAGCAGTTTTCCACTAGCGGGGAAATCTGGGGCCAACGTCCTGACTTTC. Residues: CASSFPLAGKSGANVLTF. The V call is TRBV28, the J call TRBJ2-6, with 10 nucleotides matching TRBD2. The CDR3 consists of 18 residues. J gave up 1 base and V 3 bases, and 6 bases lay outside the gene matches. Germline V CDR1 and CDR2: MDHEN, SYDVKM.

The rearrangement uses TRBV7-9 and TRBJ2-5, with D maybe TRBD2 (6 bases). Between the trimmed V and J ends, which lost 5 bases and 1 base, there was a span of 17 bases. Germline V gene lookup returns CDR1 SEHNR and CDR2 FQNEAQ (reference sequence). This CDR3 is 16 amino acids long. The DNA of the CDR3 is TGTGCCAGCAGCCCAAATGTCCGGAGGGGCCAAGAGACCCAGTACTTC. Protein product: CASSPNVRRGQETQYF.

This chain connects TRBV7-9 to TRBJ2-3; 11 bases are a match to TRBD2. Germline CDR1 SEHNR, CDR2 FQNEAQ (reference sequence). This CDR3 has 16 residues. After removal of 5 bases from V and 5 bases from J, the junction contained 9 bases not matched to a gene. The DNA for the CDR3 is TGTGCCAGCAGCACTCTTAGCGGGGGGGCAGGAGATACGCAGTATTTT. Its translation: CASSTLSGGAGDTQYF.

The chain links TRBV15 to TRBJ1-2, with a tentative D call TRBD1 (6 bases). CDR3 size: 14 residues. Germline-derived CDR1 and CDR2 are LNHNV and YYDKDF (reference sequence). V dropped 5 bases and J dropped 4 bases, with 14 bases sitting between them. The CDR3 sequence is CATSLQGRIYGYTF. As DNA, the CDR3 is TGTGCCACCAGCCTCCAGGGGAGAATCTATGGCTACACCTTC.

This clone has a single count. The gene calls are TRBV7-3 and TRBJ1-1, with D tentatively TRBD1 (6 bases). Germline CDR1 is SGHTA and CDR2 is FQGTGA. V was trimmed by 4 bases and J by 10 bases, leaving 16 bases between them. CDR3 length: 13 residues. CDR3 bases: TGTGCCAGCAGCTCCAGCGGAGACAGGCGAGCTTTCTTT. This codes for CASSSSGDRRAFF.

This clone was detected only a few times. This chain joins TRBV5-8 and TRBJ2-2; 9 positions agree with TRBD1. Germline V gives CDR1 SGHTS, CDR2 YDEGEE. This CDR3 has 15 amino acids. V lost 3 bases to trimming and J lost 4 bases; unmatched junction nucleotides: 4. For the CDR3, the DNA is TGTGCCAGCAGCTCGGGACAGGGACCCACCGGGGAGCTGTTTTTT. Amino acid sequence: CASSSGQGPTGELFF.

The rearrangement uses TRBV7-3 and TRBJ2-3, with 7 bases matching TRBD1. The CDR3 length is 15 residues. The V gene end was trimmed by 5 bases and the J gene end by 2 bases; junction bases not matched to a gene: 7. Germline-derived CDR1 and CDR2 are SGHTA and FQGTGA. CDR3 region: CASSPGTADTDTQYF. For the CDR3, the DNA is TGTGCCAGCAGCCCCGGGACAGCAGACACAGATACGCAGTATTTT.

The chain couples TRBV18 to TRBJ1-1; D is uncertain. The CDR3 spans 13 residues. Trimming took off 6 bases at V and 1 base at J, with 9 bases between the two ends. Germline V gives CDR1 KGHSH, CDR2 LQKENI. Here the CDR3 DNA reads TGTGCCAGCTCGCCGAGGGCGAACACTGAAGCTTTCTTT. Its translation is CASSPRANTEAFF. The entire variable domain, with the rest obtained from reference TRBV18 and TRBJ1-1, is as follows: NAGVMQNPRHLVRRRGQEARLRCSPMKGHSHVYWYRQLPEEGLKFMVYLQKENIIDESGMPKERFSAEFPKEGPSILRIQQVVRGDSAAYFCASSPRANTEAFFGQGTRLTVV.

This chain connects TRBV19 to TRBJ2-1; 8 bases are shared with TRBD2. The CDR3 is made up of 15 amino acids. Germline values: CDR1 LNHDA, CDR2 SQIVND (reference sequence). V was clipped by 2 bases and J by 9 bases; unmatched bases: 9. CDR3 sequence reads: CASSIYEREPPEQFF. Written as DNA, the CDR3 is TGTGCCAGTAGTATATACGAGCGGGAGCCCCCTGAGCAGTTCTTC. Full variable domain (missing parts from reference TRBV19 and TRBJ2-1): DGGITQSPKYLFRKEGQNVTLSCEQNLNHDAMYWYRQDPGQGLRLIYYSQIVNDFQKGDIAEGYSVSREKKESFPLTVTSAQKNPTAFYLCASSIYEREPPEQFFGPGTRLTVL.